The 7 T cell receptor beta chains below all came from one sample that was sequenced in a study of T cells in Graves' hyperthyroidism and ophthalmopathy. The source material, RNA transcripts, was used to amplify TCR beta CDR3 regions. An initial round of RT-PCR targeting the TCR CDR3 relied on the HTBI primer set. TCRdb called the multiplex PCR reads again in MiXCR, with one record for every CDR3 protein. Of approximately 640,000 distinct CDR3 sequences listed, approximately 15% are singletons. Sequencing used blood. The source of these receptors is a man between 50 and 59 years old with Graves' hyperthyroidism.

In its sample, this clonotype was seen once. The chain is built from TRBV27 and TRBJ1-2; 11 nucleotides agree with TRBD1. Germline CDR1 and CDR2: MNHEY and SMNVEV (reference sequence). Trimming took 2 bases from V and 4 from J; bases not matched to a gene: 3. The CDR3 has 15 residues. Here the CDR3 reads CASSLGQGATYGYTF. CDR3 nucleotide sequence: TGTGCCAGCAGTTTAGGACAGGGGGCTACCTATGGCTACACCTTC.

This clonotype was recorded a few times. The chain joins TRBV27 to TRBJ2-5, with 11 bases matching TRBD2. Per germline, CDR1 MNHEY and CDR2 SMNVEV (reference sequence). J was trimmed by 5 bases and V by 5 bases; bases with no gene match: 13. CDR3 length equals 17 residues. This chain's CDR3 is CASSPLLLAGVVETQYF. As DNA, the CDR3 is TGTGCCAGCAGTCCCCTCCTACTAGCGGGAGTCGTGGAGACCCAGTACTTC.

This clonotype was picked up a small number of times. The CDR3 protein is CASGGGLNTEAFF. The CDR3 DNA reads TGTGCCAGCGGCGGCGGATTGAACACTGAAGCTTTCTTT. This sequence joins TRBV18 and TRBJ1-1; D gene ambiguous. This CDR3 is built from 13 residues. Germline CDR1 reads KGHSH; CDR2 reads LQKENI. V was pared by 8 bases and J by 0 bases, with 10 bases between.

As concerns this clonotype: Germline and junction disagree at one end, which may indicate a read error. V and J are TRBV12-3 or TRBV12-4 and TRBJ2-1; 7 bases map to TRBD1. CDR3 size: 15 residues. CDR3 amino acids: CASSRTGLLYDEQFF. The CDR3 region has the DNA TGTGCCAGCAGTCGGACAGGCCTCCTCTACGATGAGCAGTTCTTC.

Ten or more counts support this clonotype. The V call is TRBV12-3 or TRBV12-4, the J call TRBJ2-4; D is perhaps TRBD1 or TRBD2 (5 bases each). V dropped 7 bases and J dropped 2 bases, with 21 bases sitting between them. The CDR3 extends over 17 amino acids. CDR3 protein: CASTPSSGRGSKNIQYF. CDR3 DNA: TGTGCCAGCACCCCTTCCTCCGGCCGGGGCTCCAAAAACATTCAGTACTTC.

This sequence joins TRBV30 and TRBJ2-1, with no clear D. CDR3 length equals 13 residues. Per the germline V gene, CDR1 is GTSNPN and CDR2 is SVGIG (reference sequence). Between the trimmed V and J ends, which lost 4 bases and 8 bases, there was a span of 15 bases. CDR3 sequence reads: CAWTFVAGHEQFF. The CDR3 bases are TGTGCCTGGACGTTCGTAGCCGGGCATGAGCAGTTCTTC.

This clonotype was detected ten times or more. This chain links TRBV28 with TRBJ1-1; D might be TRBD1 (5 bases). Trimming shortened V by 7 bases and J by 3 bases, and 12 bases separated the two germline ends. The V gene's germline CDR1 is MDHEN and CDR2 SYDVKM. CDR3 size: 13 residues. In DNA form, the CDR3 reads TGTGCCAGCACCTTGAGGGGCTACACTGAAGCTTTCTTT. It yields the protein CASTLRGYTEAFF. The complete variable domain, with remaining parts taken from reference TRBV28 and TRBJ1-1, reads DVKVTQSSRYLVKRTGEKVFLECVQDMDHENMFWYRQDPGLGLRLIYFSYDVKMKEKGDIPEGYSVSREKKERFSLILESASTNQTSMYLCASTLRGYTEAFFGQGTRLTVV.